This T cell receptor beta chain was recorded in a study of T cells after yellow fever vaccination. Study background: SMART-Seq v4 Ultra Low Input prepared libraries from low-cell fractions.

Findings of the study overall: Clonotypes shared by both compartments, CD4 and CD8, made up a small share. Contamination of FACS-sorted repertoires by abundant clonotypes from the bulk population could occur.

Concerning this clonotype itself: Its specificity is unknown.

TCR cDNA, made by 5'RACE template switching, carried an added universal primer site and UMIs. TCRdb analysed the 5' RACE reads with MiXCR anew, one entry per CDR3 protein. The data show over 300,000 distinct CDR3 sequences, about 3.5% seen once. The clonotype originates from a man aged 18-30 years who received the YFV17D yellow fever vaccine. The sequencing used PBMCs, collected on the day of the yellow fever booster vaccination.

In DNA form, the CDR3 reads TGTGCCAGCAACTACAGGGGAAGCACAGATACGCAGTATTTT. Translation: CASNYRGSTDTQYF. The chain couples TRBV19 to TRBJ2-3, with 7 positions matching TRBD1. Germline assignment: CDR1 LNHDA and CDR2 SQIVND (reference sequence). Trimming cost V 9 bases and J 0 bases; bases outside gene matches: 6. The CDR3 length is 14 residues.